This T cell receptor (beta chain) was obtained from a study of cytotoxic CD8 clonotypes in ibrutinib-treated CLL. Study details: Partial responses totalled around 25 and complete responses 2; after median approximately 74 months, approximately 15 remained remitted and roughly twelve progressed. Response samples came after a median about 12 months of treatment, range 6 to 36.

Produced via immunoSEQ multiplex PCR; TCRdb's table is partial and in-frame only. The sample includes some 290,000 clones, around four fifths of them seen just once. This clone came up many times. Antigen specificity is unknown. Germline-derived CDR1 and CDR2 are MNHEY and SVGAGI. The ends were cut back, 5 bases at V and 9 bases at J, with 11 bases in the middle. This CDR3 contains 12 residues. The study's findings and limits: The study found clonality rose at ibrutinib response, then fell toward baseline at progression. Stable or contracted on treatment, public clonotypes were also uncommon.

The rearrangement links TRBV6-5 to TRBJ2-1, with D tentatively TRBD1 (6 bases). This material consisted of PBMCs, taken before ibrutinib treatment. The clonotype comes from a human donor with chronic lymphocytic leukemia. The CDR3 loop reads CASSMNRVEQFF. CDR3 sequence (DNA): TGTGCCAGCAGTATGAACAGGGTTGAGCAGTTCTTC.